Presented here are 19 T cell receptor beta chains from one specimen sequenced in a study of human T cells and chemical hapten exposure. The library put unique molecular identifiers onto individual cDNA molecules. Via MiXCR, TCRdb re-called the reads, giving one row per CDR3 protein. The profile covers about 120,000 distinct CDR3 sequences, with 8.5% appearing a single time and about 1.4% taken by the ten largest. Whole blood, unfractionated, served as the material for total RNA extraction. Material for sequencing was whole blood. The receptors shown here come from a human donor in good health. Some clones in this sample may be carry-over from other donors' samples.

The chain recombines TRBV7-2 with TRBJ1-5; possible D gene TRBD1, 5 bases. Germline lookup yields CDR1 SGHTA and CDR2 FQGNSA. This CDR3 spans 15 amino acids. Trimming stripped 6 bases from V and 3 bases from J, with 15 bases between. The CDR3 region has the DNA TGTGCCAGCAGTCTACAGGCTCTGGTCAATCAGCCCCAGCATTTT. Protein product: CASSLQALVNQPQHF.

This clonotype was observed a few times. The rearrangement uses TRBV9 and TRBJ2-1, with 14 bases matching TRBD2. Unmatched junction bases numbered 9, after V lost 1 base and J lost 9 bases. CDR3 length: 17 amino acids. Germline assignment: CDR1 SGDLS and CDR2 YYNGEE. CDR3 region: CASSVQSGLAGAGEQFF. The CDR3 DNA follows: TGTGCCAGCAGCGTACAATCGGGACTAGCGGGAGCGGGTGAGCAGTTCTTC.

The V gene is TRBV3-1, the J gene TRBJ2-1; 8 bases line up with TRBD2. The germline V gene encodes CDR1 LGHDT and CDR2 YNNKEL (reference sequence). V was pared by 0 bases and J by 2 bases, with 6 bases of the junction left unmatched. The CDR3 contains 17 residues. CDR3 in amino acids: CASSQDPRTSPYNEQFF. As DNA, the CDR3 is TGTGCCAGCAGCCAAGATCCACGGACTAGCCCCTACAATGAGCAGTTCTTC.

This clonotype was detected many times. The rearrangement uses TRBV20-1 and TRBJ1-2, with D possibly TRBD1 on 6 matching bases. The germline V gene has CDR1 DFQATT and CDR2 SNEGSKA (reference sequence). This CDR3 region has 14 residues. Trimming stripped 1 base from V and 3 bases from J, with 12 bases between. The CDR3 DNA sequence: TGCAGTGCTAGAGTCTGGGGGGCCGACTATGGCTACACCTTC. Protein product: CSARVWGADYGYTF.

J is TRBJ2-6 and V is TRBV10-3; the match to TRBD2 covers 15 bases. Germline CDR1 reads ENHRY; CDR2 reads SYGVKD. J was trimmed by 2 bases and V by 8 bases; bases with no gene match: 16. The length of the CDR3 is 21 residues. Here the CDR3 reads CAICVPRTSGGAIPGANVLTF. Written as DNA, the CDR3 is TGTGCCATCTGTGTCCCCCGGACTAGCGGGGGGGCCATCCCTGGGGCCAACGTCCTGACTTTC.

This clonotype was picked up many times. The chain carries TRBV5-1 and TRBJ1-6; 7 bases agree with TRBD1. The germline V gene encodes CDR1 SGHRS and CDR2 YFSETQ. The CDR3 sequence is 14 residues long. V shed 3 bases and J 8 bases; nucleotides not matched to a gene: 5. The CDR3 DNA is TGCGCCAGCAGCTCCTCTGACAGGGATTCACCCCTCCACTTT. It encodes CASSSSDRDSPLHF.

This clonotype was counted ten times or more. The chain uses TRBV20-1 and TRBJ1-2; 8 nucleotides line up with TRBD1. Trimming took 4 bases from V and 6 from J; bases not matched to a gene: 4. Germline CDR1 reads DFQATT; CDR2 reads SNEGSKA (reference sequence). The CDR3 extends over 12 amino acids. CDR3 residues: CSATPGGDGYTF. The CDR3 DNA reads TGCAGTGCTACGCCAGGGGGCGATGGCTACACCTTC.

The chain employs TRBV4-2 and TRBJ2-7; the D call may be TRBD1 or TRBD2 (6 bases each). V lost 1 base, J lost 2 bases, and 12 bases lay in between. This CDR3 is 15 amino acids long. The germline CDR1 and CDR2 sequences are LGHNA and YNFKEQ. This CDR3 is CASSQAGDTTYEQYF. CDR3 sequence (DNA): TGTGCCAGCAGCCAAGCGGGGGACACAACCTACGAGCAGTACTTC.

This clonotype was recorded at least ten times. This chain uses TRBV7-2 with TRBJ1-4; unclear D gene. The germline CDR1 and CDR2 sequences are SGHTA and FQGNSA. The CDR3 consists of 13 residues. Trimming cost V 11 bases and J 0 bases, with 10 bases left between them. Here the CDR3 DNA reads TGTGCCGCCTCCCCCGCAACTAATGAAAAACTGTTTTTT. Its translation: CAASPATNEKLFF. Filled out from reference TRBV7-2 and TRBJ1-4, the complete variable domain reads GAGVSQSPSNKVTEKGKDVELRCDPISGHTALYWYRQSLGQGLEFLIYFQGNSAPDKSGLPSDRFSAERTGGSVSTLTIQRTQQEDSAVYLCAASPATNEKLFFGSGTQLSVL.

This clonotype was detected a few times. CDR3 in DNA: TGCAGCGTGGCGGGACAGGGGATGAACGAGCAGTACTTC. This codes for CSVAGQGMNEQYF. The chain employs TRBV29-1 and TRBJ2-7; 10 bases map to TRBD1. This CDR3 has 13 amino acids. Germline-derived CDR1 and CDR2 are SQVTM and ANQGSEA. J gave up 5 bases and V 6 bases, and 7 bases lay outside the gene matches.

This clonotype was picked up a small number of times. This sequence joins TRBV14 and TRBJ1-1; 8 bases agree with TRBD1. The junction had 4 bases not matched to a gene; V was cut back by 8 bases and J by 5 bases. The CDR3 runs to 12 residues. Germline CDR1 is SGHDN and CDR2 is FVKESK. The CDR3 loop reads CASRGQVTEAFF. The CDR3 DNA sequence: TGTGCCAGCCGGGGACAGGTGACTGAAGCTTTCTTT.

This clonotype was recorded a few times. V gene TRBV20-1 combines with J gene TRBJ2-2; TRBD1 aligns across 8 bases. Unmatched junction bases numbered 12, after V lost 6 bases and J lost 3 bases. This CDR3 is 16 amino acids long. The germline gives CDR1 DFQATT, CDR2 SNEGSKA (reference sequence). CDR3 sequence: CSARDRTGFDTGELFF. The DNA for the CDR3 is TGCAGTGCCCGAGACCGGACAGGGTTCGACACCGGGGAGCTGTTTTTT.

In this sample, this clonotype turned up a few times. The J gene is TRBJ1-1, the V gene TRBV4-3; unclear D gene. CDR1 is LGHNA, CDR2 YSLEER, per germline. Deletions cut 4 bases from V and 1 base from J, with 16 bases between. There are 16 residues in the CDR3. CDR3 in amino acids: CASSRAPHGRNTEAFF. As DNA, the CDR3 is TGCGCCAGCAGCCGGGCTCCCCACGGGAGGAACACTGAAGCTTTCTTT.

This clonotype came up a few times. The rearrangement uses TRBV6-5 and TRBJ2-2, with 13 bases lining up with TRBD2. The V and J ends lost 10 bases and 6 bases, in that order; junction bases with no gene match: 8. Germline V gives CDR1 MNHEY, CDR2 SVGAGI. This CDR3 region has 15 residues. CDR3 residues: CATSTGLAGAGELFF. The CDR3 nucleotides read TGTGCCACCTCGACCGGACTAGCGGGAGCCGGGGAGCTGTTTTTT.

This clonotype was seen only a few times. The chain is built from TRBV6-2 or TRBV6-3 and TRBJ2-7, with 13 bases fitting TRBD2. Trimming took 3 bases from V and 4 from J; bases not matched to a gene: 3. CDR1 MNHEY and CDR2 SVGEGT come from the germline V gene. The CDR3 covers 15 residues. CDR3 residues: CASSYGLAGVYEQYF. The CDR3 DNA sequence: TGTGCCAGCAGTTATGGACTAGCGGGAGTTTACGAGCAGTACTTC.

This clonotype was observed a handful of times. The V gene is TRBV18, the J gene TRBJ1-4; 8 nucleotides agree with TRBD1. V was clipped by 3 bases and J by 11 bases; unmatched bases: 2. This CDR3 comprises 12 residues. In germline, CDR1 is KGHSH, CDR2 LQKENI. The CDR3 is CASSPDRAKLFF. The CDR3 DNA reads as TGTGCCAGCTCACCGGACAGGGCGAAACTGTTTTTT. The variable domain in full, completed from reference TRBV18 and TRBJ1-4, reads NAGVMQNPRHLVRRRGQEARLRCSPMKGHSHVYWYRQLPEEGLKFMVYLQKENIIDESGMPKERFSAEFPKEGPSILRIQQVVRGDSAAYFCASSPDRAKLFFGSGTQLSVL.

This clonotype has more than one count but fewer than ten. The genes are TRBV7-2 and TRBJ2-1; TRBD2 might be the D (5 bases). CDR1 is SGHTA, CDR2 FQGNSA, per germline. V was clipped by 5 bases and J by 1 base, with 12 bases between them. The CDR3 sequence is 15 residues long. CDR3 amino acids: CASSIHSGSYNEQFF. The DNA for the CDR3 is TGTGCCAGCAGCATCCACAGCGGTTCCTACAATGAGCAGTTCTTC.

This sequence joins TRBV12-3 or TRBV12-4 and TRBJ2-2, with D unclear. The CDR3 extends over 14 amino acids. Trimming took off 4 bases at V and 7 bases at J, with 13 bases between the two ends. CDR3 coding DNA: TGTGCCAGCAGTTCCCCATGGGCTGGCGGGGAGCTGTTTTTT. Protein product: CASSSPWAGGELFF.

The gene calls are TRBV2 and TRBJ2-1; TRBD2 matches 10 bases. The CDR3 has 17 residues. Per germline, CDR1 SNHLY and CDR2 FYNNEI. The trim removed 2 bases at V and 0 bases at J, leaving 4 bases unmatched. CDR3 in amino acids: CASSEWPSGGSYNEQFF. CDR3 bases: TGTGCCAGCAGTGAATGGCCTAGCGGGGGCTCCTACAATGAGCAGTTCTTC. Variable domain in full (rest from reference TRBV2 and TRBJ2-1): EPEVTQTPSHQVTQMGQEVILRCVPISNHLYFYWYRQILGQKVEFLVSFYNNEISEKSEIFDDQFSVERPDGSNFTLKIRSTKLEDSAMYFCASSEWPSGGSYNEQFFGPGTRLTVL.